One and the same sample provided the 22 T cell receptor beta chains below, sequenced in a study of blood T cell repertoires in COVID-19 (dated by TCRdb to between 2020 and 2021). Receptors were amplified or captured by the immunoSEQ multiplex PCR assay. TCRdb stores this immuneACCESS table with in-frame sequences only. Part of the clones is absent; in the studies checked, under half of the shortfall reflects unresolved V genes, and no reason is known for the rest. In this sample the table shows approximately 110,000 clones, about 91% of which occur a single time. In total, the top ten clones hold almost 0.9% of the sample. The sequenced sample consisted of peripheral blood. Source of these receptors: a woman aged 50 to 65 with active or convalescent COVID-19.

J is TRBJ2-1 and V is TRBV2; D gene uncertain. The CDR3 extends over 14 amino acids. Germline V lookup: CDR1 SNHLY, CDR2 FYNNEI. Trimming removed 7 bases at V and 1 base at J, with 11 bases between. CDR3 region: CASMVRLSYNEQFF. The CDR3 coding sequence is TGTGCCAGCATGGTGCGGTTGTCCTACAATGAGCAGTTCTTC.

This clone was seen a single time. This chain connects TRBV9 to TRBJ2-5; 11 bases agree with TRBD2. Germline V gene sequence: CDR1 SGDLS, CDR2 YYNGEE. With V trimmed by 4 bases and J by 4 bases, 9 bases remained unmatched. The CDR3 is made up of 16 amino acids. The CDR3: CASSPRRTSGSETQYF. DNA of the CDR3: TGTGCCAGCAGCCCGCGTCGGACTAGCGGGTCAGAGACCCAGTACTTC.

The rearrangement links TRBV27 to TRBJ2-3; TRBD2 agrees at 12 bases. Germline V lookup: CDR1 MNHEY, CDR2 SMNVEV (reference sequence). The CDR3 totals 17 residues. After removal of 6 bases from V and 2 bases from J, the junction contained 9 bases not matched to a gene. CDR3 loop: CASSPDSSGRATDTQYF. CDR3 nucleotides: TGTGCCAGCAGCCCGGACTCTAGCGGGAGGGCCACAGATACGCAGTATTTT.

V is TRBV6-4 and J is TRBJ1-1; D is possibly TRBD1 (5 bases). The CDR3 spans 11 residues. With 10 bases removed from V and 3 bases from J, the gap between germline ends came to 9 bases. Per germline, CDR1 MRHNA and CDR2 SNTAGT. The CDR3 region has the DNA TGTGCCATGATAGGGGACACTGAAGCTTTCTTT. Translating gives CAMIGDTEAFF.

The gene calls are TRBV18 and TRBJ1-5; 11 bases align to TRBD1. Per the germline V gene, CDR1 is KGHSH and CDR2 is LQKENI. With 5 bases clipped from V and 3 bases from J, the junction kept 6 bases outside the gene matches. The CDR3 sequence is 16 residues long. In nucleotides, the CDR3 is TGTGCCAGCTCAAGTGGACAGGGGGCCTTCAATCAGCCCCAGCATTTT. The encoded protein is CASSSGQGAFNQPQHF.

The chain joins TRBV18 to TRBJ1-1; 9 nucleotides match TRBD1. Germline CDR1 is KGHSH and CDR2 is LQKENI. This CDR3 region has 13 residues. V lost 6 bases and J lost 5; bases outside the gene matches: 4. The CDR3 DNA reads as TGTGCCAGCTCGGACAGGGGAGGGACTGAAGCTTTCTTT. It encodes CASSDRGGTEAFF.

The chain joins TRBV18 to TRBJ1-1, with 9 bases aligning to TRBD1. The CDR3 extends over 16 amino acids. CDR1 KGHSH and CDR2 LQKENI come from the germline V gene. The V and J ends lost 3 bases and 5 bases, in that order; junction bases with no gene match: 10. CDR3 coding DNA: TGTGCCAGCTCACCTCTACAGGGGGCGATGGGAACTGAAGCTTTCTTT. This translates into CASSPLQGAMGTEAFF. The full variable domain, in which reference TRBV18 and TRBJ1-1 provide the parts outside the CDR3, is NAGVMQNPRHLVRRRGQEARLRCSPMKGHSHVYWYRQLPEEGLKFMVYLQKENIIDESGMPKERFSAEFPKEGPSILRIQQVVRGDSAAYFCASSPLQGAMGTEAFFGQGTRLTVV.

The chain has TRBV5-4 and TRBJ1-2; 11 bases line up with TRBD1. Trimming took 4 bases from V and 4 from J; bases not matched to a gene: 9. The CDR3 is 16 amino acids. Germline CDR1 reads SGHNT; CDR2 reads YYREEE (reference sequence). CDR3 sequence reads: CASSRGQGAVGYGYTF. The DNA for the CDR3 is TGTGCCAGCAGCCGTGGACAGGGGGCGGTTGGCTATGGCTACACCTTC.

V usage is TRBV2 and J usage is TRBJ2-3; 8 bases are shared with TRBD1. Per the germline V gene, CDR1 is SNHLY and CDR2 is FYNNEI. The V gene end was trimmed by 0 bases and the J gene end by 8 bases; junction bases not matched to a gene: 10. The CDR3 runs to 16 residues. The CDR3 spells CASSEASGQGSLTQYF. The CDR3 DNA reads as TGTGCCAGCAGTGAAGCGTCCGGACAGGGAAGCCTTACGCAGTATTTT.

The chain links TRBV2 to TRBJ2-6; D perhaps matches TRBD1 (6 bases). The length of the CDR3 is 16 residues. CDR1 SNHLY and CDR2 FYNNEI come from the germline V gene. V was shortened by 5 bases and J by 1 base, with 12 bases between the two germline ends. The CDR3 DNA reads TGTGCCAGCAGTACAGGGAAGGGGTCTGGGGCCAACGTCCTGACTTTC. This translates into CASSTGKGSGANVLTF.

This clone was observed a single time. CDR3 sequence: CASSYSRDRGRYEQYF. The DNA of the CDR3 is TGTGCCAGCAGTTACTCTAGGGACAGGGGACGATACGAGCAGTACTTC. V usage is TRBV6-5 and J usage is TRBJ2-7; 10 bases map to TRBD1. Per germline, CDR1 MNHEY and CDR2 SVGAGI. Trimming removed 0 bases from V and 4 bases from J; junction bases left unmatched: 6. This CDR3 is built from 16 residues.

V gene TRBV7-3 combines with J gene TRBJ2-2; 13 bases line up with TRBD2. CDR3 length: 16 residues. From germline, CDR1 is SGHTA and CDR2 FQGTGA. The trim removed 5 bases at V and 6 bases at J, leaving 6 bases unmatched. CDR3 sequence: CASSPMGLAGPGELFF. The CDR3, as DNA: TGTGCCAGCAGCCCCATGGGACTAGCGGGACCCGGGGAGCTGTTTTTT.

The chain carries TRBV2 and TRBJ1-2; D is undetermined. The germline V gene encodes CDR1 SNHLY and CDR2 FYNNEI. V lost 6 bases, J lost 4 bases, and 9 bases lay in between. The CDR3 sequence is 12 residues long. The CDR3: CASREFIYGYTF. The DNA for the CDR3 is TGTGCCAGCAGGGAGTTCATCTATGGCTACACCTTC.

J is TRBJ1-2 and V is TRBV5-6; TRBD1 aligns across 10 bases. The CDR3 consists of 15 residues. Germline V lookup: CDR1 SGHDT, CDR2 YYEEEE. V trimming: 5 bases; J trimming: 4 bases; junction bases outside the gene matches: 8. The CDR3 loop is CASRLRQGAAYGYTF. CDR3 sequence (DNA): TGTGCCAGCAGGCTAAGACAGGGGGCGGCCTATGGCTACACCTTC.

This rearrangement joins TRBV4-3 to TRBJ2-1; the match to TRBD2 covers 8 bases. The CDR3 is 16 amino acids. Germline V lookup: CDR1 LGHNA, CDR2 YSLEER. The V segment lost 3 bases and the J segment 5 bases; nucleotides outside the gene matches: 9. The CDR3, as DNA: TGCGCCAGCAGCCATCTATTTAGCGGGAATAACAATGAGCAGTTCTTC. It specifies CASSHLFSGNNNEQFF.

This clone occurred once. The chain employs TRBV4-2 and TRBJ2-5, with 8 bases matching TRBD1. J lost 7 bases, V lost 4 bases, and 11 bases had no gene match. This CDR3 region has 15 residues. The germline V gene has CDR1 LGHNA and CDR2 YNFKEQ. CDR3 coding DNA: TGTGCCAGCAGCCCCCGGACAGGGAGTAAGGGGACCCAGTACTTC. Amino acid sequence: CASSPRTGSKGTQYF.

This chain connects TRBV19 to TRBJ2-1, with 7 bases identical to TRBD1. V was clipped by 4 bases and J by 2 bases; unmatched bases: 8. The CDR3 runs to 16 residues. Looked up from germline, CDR1 is LNHDA and CDR2 is SQIVND (reference sequence). The CDR3 reads CASSTQGDLAYNEQFF. CDR3 DNA sequence: TGTGCCAGTAGTACGCAGGGGGACCTCGCCTACAATGAGCAGTTCTTC.

This chain links TRBV1 with TRBJ2-7; the table's D call, TRBD2, was not checked against the DNA. TRBV1 is a documented pseudogene. This CDR3 has 16 amino acids. The CDR3 bases are TGCACCAGCAGCCCCCCTGTTGAGCCGTGTTCCTACGAGCAGTACTTC. Translated: CTSSPPVEPCSYEQYF.

The gene calls are TRBV7-6 and TRBJ2-7; TRBD2 aligns across 13 bases. J gave up 2 bases and V 6 bases, and 4 bases lay outside the gene matches. Germline V gives CDR1 SGHVS, CDR2 FNYEAQ. This CDR3 is built from 15 residues. CDR3 residues: CASRRLAGGPYEQYF. CDR3 coding DNA: TGTGCCAGCAGACGACTAGCGGGAGGTCCCTACGAGCAGTACTTC.

The CDR3 here is CASTPGRSGDTQYF. CDR3 DNA sequence: TGTGCCAGCACTCCCGGGAGGTCGGGAGATACGCAGTATTTT. The chain links TRBV6-5 to TRBJ2-3; 7 bases align to TRBD2. The V gene end was trimmed by 7 bases and the J gene end by 5 bases; junction bases not matched to a gene: 9. The CDR3 loop spans 14 amino acids. From germline, CDR1 is MNHEY and CDR2 SVGAGI.

The gene calls are TRBV29-1 and TRBJ2-3, with 7 bases matching TRBD2. CDR1 is SQVTM and CDR2 is ANQGSEA in the germline V gene. V lost 4 bases, J lost 6 bases, and 10 bases stayed unmatched. The CDR3 has 14 amino acids. As DNA, the CDR3 is TGCAGCGTTGTAGGAGCTAGCGGTGGGGATACGCAGTATTTT. It translates to CSVVGASGGDTQYF.

The chain couples TRBV13 to TRBJ1-3; D is perhaps TRBD1 (6 bases). Germline V gene lookup returns CDR1 PRHDT and CDR2 FYEKMQ (reference sequence). CDR3 size: 15 residues. V lost 5 bases and J lost 1, with 12 bases in between. CDR3 coding DNA: TGTGCCAGCAGCCCTCAAAGGGGGTCTGGAAACACCATATATTTT. Protein: CASSPQRGSGNTIYF.